These 19 T cell receptor beta chains originate from one sample sequenced in a study of neurological immune-mediated disorders. TCRdb processed the 5' RACE reads anew with MiXCR; each CDR3 protein has one entry. The sample contains approximately 40,000 distinct CDR3 sequences, about 4.4% of which appear only once. Sequences were obtained from CD4+ T cells from blood. These receptors were collected from a man between 18 and 35 years old in good health.

This clonotype was found many times. The J gene is TRBJ1-1, the V gene TRBV12-3 or TRBV12-4, with 7 bases matching TRBD1. This CDR3 region has 13 residues. V lost 5 bases to trimming and J lost 8 bases; unmatched junction nucleotides: 8. As DNA, the CDR3 is TGTGCCAGCAGTACAGGGGCCCTATTGGAAGCTTTCTTT. Protein: CASSTGALLEAFF.

This clonotype has a count of ten or more. This chain connects TRBV29-1 to TRBJ2-7; D may be TRBD2 (6 bases). The CDR3 runs to 14 residues. V shed 0 bases and J shed 1 base, with 10 bases lying between them. The germline V gene has CDR1 SQVTM and CDR2 ANQGSEA. CDR3 sequence (DNA): TGCAGCGTTGAAGATTCGGGGGTTTCCTACGAGCAGTACTTC. Translation gives CSVEDSGVSYEQYF.

This clonotype was detected many times. The rearrangement joins TRBV10-2 to TRBJ1-5, with D unclear. CDR3 length: 15 residues. Deletions cut 7 bases from V and 0 bases from J, with 13 bases between. Germline V gene lookup returns CDR1 WSHSY and CDR2 SAAADI. The chain's CDR3 is CASTNRSYSNQPQHF. In nucleotides, the CDR3 is TGCGCCAGCACTAACAGATCATATAGCAATCAGCCCCAGCATTTT.

This clonotype was picked up many times. V is TRBV5-5 and J is TRBJ1-4; perhaps TRBD1 as D (6 bases). The CDR3 loop spans 20 amino acids. CDR1 SGHKS and CDR2 YYEKEE come from the germline V gene (reference sequence). V lost 1 base to trimming and J lost 5 bases, with 27 bases between them. This CDR3 is CASSLLAMGGRVFGNEKLFF. The CDR3, as DNA: TGTGCCAGCAGCTTGTTAGCCATGGGGGGCCGGGTCTTCGGGAATGAAAAACTGTTTTTT. Looking up the rest from reference TRBV5-5 and TRBJ1-4 gives the full variable domain: DAGVTQSPTHLIKTRGQQVTLRCSPISGHKSVSWYQQVLGQGPQFIFQYYEKEERGRGNFPDRFSARQFPNYSSELNVNALLLGDSALYLCASSLLAMGGRVFGNEKLFFGSGTQLSVL.

This clonotype was seen repeatedly, ten times or more. The chain has TRBV6-1 and TRBJ1-5; D not resolved. The V gene lost 3 bases and the J gene lost 5 bases, with 11 bases spanning the gap. Germline CDR1 MNHNS, CDR2 SASEGT. This CDR3 contains 14 residues. The CDR3 spells CASSEGSGYQPQHF. The DNA of the CDR3 is TGTGCCAGCAGTGAGGGGTCCGGTTATCAGCCCCAGCATTTT.

This clonotype occurred many times. The chain recombines TRBV7-2 with TRBJ2-5; D unresolved. The ends were cut back, 3 bases at V and 2 bases at J, with 7 bases in the middle. The CDR3 is 13 amino acids. Germline V CDR1 and CDR2: SGHTA, FQGNSA. Written as DNA, the CDR3 is TGTGCCAGCAGCTTCGCCAATCAAGAGACCCAGTACTTC. As protein: CASSFANQETQYF.

This clonotype was counted many times. The gene calls are TRBV27 and TRBJ1-2; a possible D gene is TRBD1 (6 bases). CDR1 is MNHEY and CDR2 is SMNVEV in the germline V gene (reference sequence). The CDR3 spans 13 residues. Trimming took 6 bases from V and 5 from J, leaving 13 bases between them. CDR3 loop: CASRPLQGYGYTF. The CDR3 DNA is TGTGCCAGCAGACCCTTACAGGGTTATGGCTACACCTTC.

This clonotype was observed at least ten times. The chain couples TRBV11-2 to TRBJ1-5; D is unresolved. CDR1 and CDR2 (germline): SGHAT, FQNNGV. The ends were cut back, 2 bases at V and 0 bases at J, with 2 bases in the middle. The CDR3 runs to 13 residues. This CDR3 is CASSLSSNQPQHF. DNA of the CDR3: TGTGCCAGCAGCTTAAGTAGCAATCAGCCCCAGCATTTT.

This clonotype was picked up many times. J is TRBJ2-5 and V is TRBV5-1, with a possible D match to TRBD2 (5 bases). Germline V gene lookup returns CDR1 SGHRS and CDR2 YFSETQ. V gave up 4 bases and J gave up 2 bases, with 9 bases separating them. The length of the CDR3 is 13 residues. As DNA, the CDR3 is TGCGCCAGCAGCGCCGGGATGCAAGAGACCCAGTACTTC. It encodes CASSAGMQETQYF.

This clonotype was seen many times. The chain joins TRBV18 to TRBJ2-7; no clear D gene. The V end lost 2 bases, the J end lost 3 bases, and 8 bases lay between the germline ends. Germline lookup yields CDR1 KGHSH and CDR2 LQKENI. This CDR3 has 13 amino acids. CDR3 coding DNA: TGTGCCAGCTCACCAGAGATGAACTACGAGCAGTACTTC. This encodes CASSPEMNYEQYF.

The chain recombines TRBV18 with TRBJ2-7, with 8 bases lining up with TRBD1. The CDR3 is 16 amino acids. The V gene end was trimmed by 2 bases and the J gene end by 0 bases; junction bases not matched to a gene: 6. Germline CDR1 is KGHSH and CDR2 is LQKENI. CDR3 protein: CASSPSRTGTSYEQYF. CDR3 nucleotides: TGTGCCAGCTCACCATCCCGGACAGGGACCTCCTACGAGCAGTACTTC.

This clonotype was found many times. The J gene is TRBJ1-1, the V gene TRBV20-1, with a weak D call TRBD1 (5 bases). The CDR3 totals 14 residues. Trimming shortened V by 6 bases and J by 5 bases, and 19 bases separated the two germline ends. CDR1 and CDR2 (germline): DFQATT, SNEGSKA (reference sequence). CDR3 DNA: TGCAGTGCCGAGGGCGGGGGAATCAAGACTGAAGCTTTCTTT. It specifies CSAEGGGIKTEAFF.

This clonotype was picked up many times. This sequence joins TRBV7-2 and TRBJ2-7; possible D gene TRBD2, 6 bases. Trimming stripped 6 bases from V and 2 bases from J, with 14 bases between. Germline V lookup: CDR1 SGHTA, CDR2 FQGNSA. The CDR3 is 14 residues long. The CDR3, as DNA: TGTGCCAGCAGACCGGGGGACGGGGCCTACGAGCAGTACTTC. Amino acid sequence: CASRPGDGAYEQYF.

This clonotype was recorded many times. This chain connects TRBV3-1 to TRBJ2-1; possible D gene TRBD2, 6 bases. This CDR3 comprises 15 residues. Germline CDR1 reads LGHDT; CDR2 reads YNNKEL (reference sequence). Trimming took 4 bases from V and 12 from J, leaving 22 bases between them. The CDR3 bases are TGTGCCAGCAGCCCAGGACTAAGTGGGGGGATGCGGCAGTTCTTC. Translation gives CASSPGLSGGMRQFF.

Ten or more counts support this clonotype. The chain carries TRBV5-1 and TRBJ2-1, with 11 bases that match TRBD2. Germline V gives CDR1 SGHRS, CDR2 YFSETQ. Trimming at V came to 0 bases and at J to 5 bases, leaving 1 base not matched to a gene. There are 15 residues in the CDR3. The CDR3 loop is CASSLVAGGDNEQFF. CDR3 nucleotide sequence: TGCGCCAGCAGCTTGGTAGCGGGGGGGGACAATGAGCAGTTCTTC. The full variable domain, with the rest looked up from reference TRBV5-1 and TRBJ2-1, is KAGVTQTPRYLIKTRGQQVTLSCSPISGHRSVSWYQQTPGQGLQFLFEYFSETQRNKGNFPGRFSGRQFSNSRSEMNVSTLELGDSALYLCASSLVAGGDNEQFFGPGTRLTVL.

The chain employs TRBV6-2 or TRBV6-3 and TRBJ2-1; D uncertain. Germline CDR1 reads MNHEY; CDR2 reads SVGEGT. CDR3 length: 13 residues. Trimming took off 10 bases at V and 4 bases at J, with 14 bases between the two ends. DNA of the CDR3: TGTGCCACCGCCCAAAAATTATACAATGAGCAGTTCTTC. It translates to CATAQKLYNEQFF.

This clonotype was counted at least ten times. The V gene is TRBV9, the J gene TRBJ2-3; D gene ambiguous. Germline V lookup: CDR1 SGDLS, CDR2 YYNGEE. With 6 bases removed from V and 2 bases from J, the gap between germline ends came to 16 bases. The CDR3 spans 15 residues. In DNA form, the CDR3 reads TGTGCCAGCAACCCAGGAACTTCAACCACAGATACGCAGTATTTT. Its translation: CASNPGTSTTDTQYF.

This clonotype was found many times. V usage is TRBV2 and J usage is TRBJ2-3; D might be TRBD2 (5 bases). Trimming stripped 4 bases from V and 6 bases from J, with 8 bases between. This CDR3 contains 12 residues. Germline V lookup: CDR1 SNHLY, CDR2 FYNNEI. The CDR3 nucleotides read TGTGCCAGCAGTGTCATAGCGGATACGCAGTATTTT. This translates into CASSVIADTQYF.

In this sample, this clonotype turned up many times. The J gene is TRBJ2-7, the V gene TRBV20-1; TRBD1 matches at 9 bases. V dropped 4 bases and J dropped 3; count of bases not matched to a gene: 7. Germline V gives CDR1 DFQATT, CDR2 SNEGSKA (reference sequence). The CDR3 totals 14 residues. The CDR3 loop is CSAIRGDRVYEQYF. CDR3 sequence (DNA): TGCAGTGCTATCCGGGGGGACAGGGTCTACGAGCAGTACTTC.